This paragraph reports one T cell receptor beta chain. Its target is unknown. With only one base between it and a far larger clone, this is likely a read error. These data belong to a study of prognosis after radiotherapy for stage I lung cancer. Overall study: None of the non-small cell lung cancer patients was considered medically operable.

Study conclusions and caveats: Usage of the TRBV and TRBJ genes (in patients with versus without metastases) was reportedly different.

Deletions cut 5 bases from V and 6 bases from J, with 16 bases between. This CDR3 contains 15 residues. Germline values: CDR1 MNHEY, CDR2 SVGAGI. Amplicons of TCR beta CDR3 were generated from genomic DNA by two-round multiplex PCR. Used in first-round PCR were primers specific to each TRBV and TRBJ gene. TCRdb re-analysed the multiplex PCR reads in MiXCR, keeping a single row per CDR3 protein. The table records 45,000 to 70,000 distinct CDR3 sequences, 26% of them present only once. The chain employs TRBV6-5 and TRBJ1-4; D perhaps matches TRBD1 (5 bases). This specimen consisted of PBMCs, obtained before or after stereotactic body radiation therapy (not recorded which). The TCR originated in a donor at least 50 years old with non-small cell lung cancer. The CDR3 DNA follows: TGTGCCAGCAGTGGGGCCTACACCCCCGATGAAAAACTGTTTTTT. Its translation is CASSGAYTPDEKLFF.